This T cell receptor (beta chain) was identified during a study of CD8 T cells in ankylosing spondylitis (TCRdb year 2017). Study-level background: The study set out to find disease-linked TCR variants by profiling T cell receptor beta repertoires in ankylosing spondylitis patients and healthy donors. The full study cohort was made up of over 20 ankylosing spondylitis patients and roughly 100 healthy donors. Peripheral blood samples were taken, and synovial fluid was additionally collected from ankylosing spondylitis patients.

Synovial fluid samples were matched to blood samples from the same ankylosing spondylitis patients. This clonotype was seen a handful of times. The target of this receptor is not known. No much larger clone is present one base from it, and per-base qualities are unavailable. The V and J ends are trimmed by 0 bases and 0 bases, leaving 9 bases between them. CDR1 KGHSH and CDR2 LQKENI were looked up in the germline V gene. The CDR3, cysteine through phenylalanine, is 16 amino acids long. The entry retains the CDR3 DNA only, 48 bases that are in frame from base 1. These reads were obtained on an Illumina HiSeq 2500. Quantitative 5'-RACE with molecular barcodes was used to prepare TCR beta libraries. On the authors' methods: A new computational method based on a probabilistic model of VDJ rearrangement was used to identify disease-linked TCR variants. Clones were called with MiXCR by TCRdb after fastp trimmed the public reads at Q25, and only in-frame beta chains were retained. Entries that share a CDR3 protein sequence are merged under the most common genes and DNA. The V and J calls and clone size are TCRdb's, not the authors'. The sample table shows about 140,000 distinct CDR3 sequences, and roughly 34% are seen once. Of the sample, 6% falls within the top ten clones.

Overall results and qualifications from the work: According to the report, matched synovial fluid samples from ankylosing spondylitis patients were significantly enriched for the disease-linked clones. Some of the motif variants had been reported before in the synovial fluid and blood of reactive arthritis patients, a finding that suggests common disease-initiation mechanisms. A TCR beta motif made up of several highly homologous amino acid variants appeared to be characteristic of blood from ankylosing spondylitis patients. A CD8+ phenotype was shown by the disease-linked clones, which were found at relatively low frequencies in peripheral blood.

This sequence uses TRBV18 and TRBJ1-3; the D segment cannot be called with confidence. This receptor was obtained from a male donor with ankylosing spondylitis. Sequencing was done on a sample of synovial fluid, either unsorted or a sorted T cell fraction (not recorded which). The DNA sequence is TGTGCCAGCTCACCACCGTACCGGACCTCTGGAAACACCATATATTTT. Its protein product is CASSPPYRTSGNTIYF.